One sample yielded the 21 T cell receptor beta chains listed below, sequenced in a study of regulatory T cells in long-lasting Graves disease. Time point in this sample: persistent/refractory GD, antithyroid drugs over 5 years with positive TRAb. PBMCs were the source of the RNA used for TCR sequencing. For TCR beta, libraries came from iRepertoire HTBI primers and Arm-PCR of CDR3 regions. TCRdb itself ran the multiplex PCR reads through MiXCR, one entry per CDR3 protein. The data contain roughly 450,000 distinct CDR3 sequences, 23% of them singletons. The sample was peripheral blood mononuclear cells (PBMCs), taken when the disease was refractory, from a patient treated with antithyroid drugs. These receptor sequences come from a female donor with Graves disease.

This clonotype was recorded at least ten times. The rearrangement joins TRBV11-2 to TRBJ2-7; the D gene could be TRBD1 or TRBD2 (6 bases each). Trimming stripped 5 bases from V and 2 bases from J, with 13 bases between. Per the germline V gene, CDR1 is SGHAT and CDR2 is FQNNGV. The length of the CDR3 is 14 residues. CDR3 bases: TGTGCCAGCAGCCTAGGGGGGTATACCTACGAGCAGTACTTC. This gives the protein CASSLGGYTYEQYF. The entire variable domain, with the rest obtained from reference TRBV11-2 and TRBJ2-7, is as follows: EAGVAQSPRYKIIEKRQSVAFWCNPISGHATLYWYQQILGQGPKLLIQFQNNGVVDDSQLPKDRFSAERLKGVDSTLKIQPAKLEDSAVYLCASSLGGYTYEQYFGPGTRLTVT.

The sample holds many counts of this clonotype. The rearrangement joins TRBV28 to TRBJ1-1, with D possibly TRBD1 on 6 matching bases. There are 15 residues in the CDR3. Trimming removed 7 bases at V and 3 bases at J, with 18 bases between. The V gene's germline CDR1 is MDHEN and CDR2 SYDVKM. CDR3 protein: CASIYGGGGYTEAFF. CDR3 in DNA: TGTGCCAGCATCTACGGGGGGGGCGGGTACACTGAAGCTTTCTTT.

This clonotype was detected ten times or more. J is TRBJ1-1 and V is TRBV28; a possible D gene is TRBD1 (6 bases). V was cut by 6 bases and J by 1 base, with 15 bases left in between. CDR1 is MDHEN and CDR2 is SYDVKM in the germline V gene. The CDR3 runs to 15 residues. The CDR3 DNA is TGTGCCAGCAGGGAATCGACAGGAGAGAACACTGAAGCTTTCTTT. Translation: CASRESTGENTEAFF.

The V and J genes are TRBV10-3 and TRBJ2-6; 12 nucleotides line up with TRBD1. With V trimmed by 4 bases and J by 0 bases, 7 bases remained unmatched. This CDR3 has 19 amino acids. Per germline, CDR1 ENHRY and CDR2 SYGVKD. DNA of the CDR3: TGTGCCATCAGTGCGGGACAGGGGGCCTCCCTCTCTGGGGCCAACGTCCTGACTTTC. It yields the protein CAISAGQGASLSGANVLTF.

At least ten counts were recorded for this clonotype. The chain couples TRBV6-1 to TRBJ2-7; D uncertain. The length of the CDR3 is 16 residues. The germline CDR1 and CDR2 sequences are MNHNS and SASEGT. The V and J ends lost 6 bases and 2 bases respectively, with 20 bases between them. The CDR3 loop is CASSTIKWAAAYEQYF. The CDR3 bases are TGTGCCAGCAGCACCATTAAATGGGCGGCCGCCTACGAGCAGTACTTC.

This clonotype was found a few times. The chain is built from TRBV27 and TRBJ2-6; D gene ambiguous. V was trimmed by 1 base and J by 2 bases, leaving 6 bases between them. The CDR3 runs 15 residues. Per germline, CDR1 MNHEY and CDR2 SMNVEV (reference sequence). CDR3 sequence reads: CASSLLSTGANVLTF. CDR3 in DNA: TGTGCCAGCAGTTTATTATCGACTGGGGCCAACGTCCTGACTTTC.

CDR3 sequence: CASSPWVGAAFF. The CDR3, as DNA: TGTGCCAGCAGCCCGTGGGTGGGTGCAGCTTTCTTT. The chain joins TRBV9 to TRBJ1-1; D is undetermined. V was pared by 4 bases and J by 10 bases, with 14 bases between. Germline V gene data show CDR1 as SGDLS and CDR2 as YYNGEE. This CDR3 is 12 amino acids long.

This clonotype has just a few counts. The V and J genes are TRBV2 and TRBJ2-2; D may match TRBD1 or TRBD2 (6 bases each). Germline V lookup: CDR1 SNHLY, CDR2 FYNNEI. Trimming took 7 bases from V and 2 from J, leaving 17 bases between them. This CDR3 contains 16 residues. The CDR3 loop is CASTEGGTLNTGELFF. DNA for the CDR3: TGTGCCAGCACCGAGGGGGGAACTCTAAACACCGGGGAGCTGTTTTTT.

This clonotype was seen ten or more times. The rearrangement uses TRBV7-8 and TRBJ1-1; D gene ambiguous. The V end was cut by 1 base, the J end by 7 bases, with 13 bases between. From germline, CDR1 is SGHVS and CDR2 FQNEAQ. CDR3 size: 14 residues. The CDR3 bases are TGTGCCAGCAGCTTAGGTCGGACTGCAGATGAAGCTTTCTTT. This gives the protein CASSLGRTADEAFF.

This clonotype was seen only a few times. CDR3 nucleotides: TGTGCCAGCAGTGAGGACGGGGGCGGGAACACTGAAGCTTTCTTT. Its protein product is CASSEDGGGNTEAFF. The V and J genes are TRBV6-4 and TRBJ1-1; D is perhaps TRBD1 (6 bases). V dropped 3 bases and J dropped 1 base, with 12 bases sitting between them. From germline, CDR1 is MRHNA and CDR2 SNTAGT. CDR3 size: 15 residues.

This clonotype has a count of ten or more. The chain employs TRBV28 and TRBJ2-7; D not certain. V lost 5 bases and J 2 bases, leaving 13 bases between the germline ends. This CDR3 spans 14 amino acids. Per the germline V gene, CDR1 is MDHEN and CDR2 is SYDVKM. The DNA for the CDR3 is TGTGCCAGCAGTCCCCCGGGTCCAACCTACGAGCAGTACTTC. Translation: CASSPPGPTYEQYF.

This chain joins TRBV20-1 and TRBJ2-7, with D unresolved. The CDR3 runs to 12 residues. Germline values: CDR1 DFQATT, CDR2 SNEGSKA (reference sequence). Trimming pared 7 bases from V and 3 bases from J, leaving 13 bases between. CDR3 coding DNA: TGCAGTGTCGGCCCAGGAATCTACGAGCAGTACTTC. Its translation is CSVGPGIYEQYF.

This clonotype was recorded once. V and J are TRBV7-2 and TRBJ2-5; tentative D call: TRBD2 (6 bases). V lost 1 base and J 1 base, leaving 10 bases between the germline ends. CDR3 length equals 15 residues. The germline CDR1 and CDR2 sequences are SGHTA and FQGNSA. The CDR3 loop reads CASSLESGAQETQYF. The CDR3 region has the DNA TGTGCCAGCAGCTTAGAATCGGGAGCCCAAGAGACCCAGTACTTC.

This clonotype has a count of ten or more. This sequence joins TRBV6-5 and TRBJ2-5, with D perhaps matching TRBD1 (6 bases). CDR3 length equals 16 residues. Trimming cost V 2 bases and J 6 bases, with 19 bases left between them. Germline values: CDR1 MNHEY, CDR2 SVGAGI. This CDR3 is CASSYADSLPFQTQYF. Here the CDR3 DNA reads TGTGCCAGCAGTTACGCGGACAGTTTGCCGTTTCAGACCCAGTACTTC.

This clonotype was picked up a small number of times. The V gene is TRBV7-2, the J gene TRBJ1-5; TRBD1 might be the D (5 bases). Germline V gene data show CDR1 as SGHTA and CDR2 as FQGNSA. V dropped 0 bases and J dropped 0 bases, with 6 bases sitting between them. This CDR3 is built from 15 residues. The chain's CDR3 is CASSLAGHSNQPQHF. CDR3 nucleotide sequence: TGTGCCAGCAGCTTAGCAGGACATAGCAATCAGCCCCAGCATTTT.

This clonotype was seen ten or more times. The rearrangement joins TRBV2 to TRBJ2-5; maybe TRBD2 (5 bases). The CDR3 covers 13 residues. Germline CDR1 SNHLY, CDR2 FYNNEI. The V and J ends lost 6 bases and 2 bases respectively, with 10 bases between them. In DNA, the CDR3 is TGTGCCAGCAGCCACCGGGGTCAAGAGACCCAGTACTTC. This gives the protein CASSHRGQETQYF.

J is TRBJ1-2 and V is TRBV20-1, with TRBD1 matching over 8 bases. The J segment lost 2 bases and the V segment lost 7 bases, leaving 6 bases of the junction unmatched. Germline CDR1 reads DFQATT; CDR2 reads SNEGSKA (reference sequence). This CDR3 region has 13 residues. The CDR3 loop is CSVSGQGNYGYTF. In DNA form, the CDR3 reads TGCAGTGTATCAGGACAGGGAAACTATGGCTACACCTTC.

This clonotype was seen ten or more times. The chain links TRBV24-1 to TRBJ1-2, with D perhaps matching TRBD1 (6 bases). This CDR3 comprises 13 residues. The germline V and J ends were trimmed by 6 bases and 2 bases, with 9 bases remaining between them. Per the germline V gene, CDR1 is KGHDR and CDR2 is SFDVKD. DNA for the CDR3: TGTGCCACCAGTCAGGACAGAAACTATGGCTACACCTTC. Protein product: CATSQDRNYGYTF.

This clonotype appeared many times. The chain couples TRBV2 to TRBJ1-4; D is possibly TRBD1 (6 bases). In germline, CDR1 is SNHLY, CDR2 FYNNEI. There are 14 residues in the CDR3. The ends were cut back, 4 bases at V and 7 bases at J, with 13 bases in the middle. The CDR3, as DNA: TGTGCCAGCAGTGTACAGGGATTGGGTGAAAAACTGTTTTTT. Amino acids: CASSVQGLGEKLFF.

In the case of this clonotype: No conserved phenylalanine or tryptophan is present at the end of the CDR3, so a read error is the likely explanation. The chain carries TRBV2 and TRBJ2-5; 8 positions match TRBD2. The end of the DNA aligns better with TRBJ2-1, so the J call may be wrong. CDR1 is SNHLY and CDR2 is FYNNEI in the germline V gene. CDR3 length: 14 residues. In DNA form, the CDR3 reads TGTGCCAGCAGCCCTCGGACTAGCTGGAATGAGCAGTTCCTC. It specifies CASSPRTSWNEQFL.

With respect to this clonotype: Compared with germline, one end of the junction differs, possibly owing to a read error. CDR3 protein: CASSSPREENSLLHF. Here the CDR3 DNA reads TGTGCCAGCAGTTCTCCCCGCGAGGAAAATTCACTCCTCCACTTT. This rearrangement joins TRBV28 to TRBJ1-6, with unresolved D. Germline V lookup: CDR1 MDHEN, CDR2 SYDVKM. This CDR3 comprises 15 residues. Based on the CDR3 plus reference TRBV28 and TRBJ1-6, the full variable domain is DVKVTQSSRYLVKRTGEKVFLECVQDMDHENMFWYRQDPGLGLRLIYFSYDVKMKEKGDIPEGYSVSREKKERFSLILESASTNQTSMYLCASSSPREENSLLHFGNGTRLTVT.